These 20 T cell receptor beta chains were all obtained from the same sample, sequenced in a study of shared clonotypes between healthy human individuals. Generated by immunoSEQ multiplex PCR, the TCRdb table keeps only in-frame clones and is missing some. The table has 1,400,000 or so clones, approximately 98.5% seen once; the top ten hold 0.3% to 0.45%. The sequencing input was naive CD4+ T cells sorted from blood. Subset here: CD45RA+ positively selected. The receptor set was obtained from a man aged 25 to 40 in good health.

This chain links TRBV2 with TRBJ2-1; unclear D gene. V dropped 4 bases and J dropped 4 bases, with 11 bases sitting between them. Germline assignment: CDR1 SNHLY and CDR2 FYNNEI. The CDR3 runs to 14 residues. CDR3 region: CASSVGDRYNEQFF. The CDR3 DNA sequence: TGTGCCAGCAGTGTTGGGGATCGGTACAATGAGCAGTTCTTC.

This chain links TRBV5-5 with TRBJ2-7; 8 bases match TRBD2. Germline trimming cut 1 base from V and 7 bases from J; bases unmatched to any gene: 10. The CDR3 has 15 amino acids. Germline-derived CDR1 and CDR2 are SGHKS and YYEKEE (reference sequence). The CDR3 DNA reads TGTGCCAGCAGCTTGATAACGGGAGGGTCTGGAGAGCAGTACTTC. This codes for CASSLITGGSGEQYF.

The rearrangement uses TRBV5-1 and TRBJ2-3, with D perhaps TRBD1 (6 bases). V lost 0 bases to trimming and J lost 6 bases, with 29 bases between them. CDR3 length equals 20 residues. CDR1 and CDR2 from the germline V gene are SGHRS and YFSETQ. DNA for the CDR3: TGCGCCAGCAGCTTGGCCTACCCCGGGACATCCGTGTCTCCACACGATACGCAGTATTTT. It yields the protein CASSLAYPGTSVSPHDTQYF.

V gene TRBV11-3 combines with J gene TRBJ2-7, with 13 bases identical to TRBD2. Unmatched junction bases numbered 12, after V lost 4 bases and J lost 9 bases. Germline-derived CDR1 and CDR2 are SGHNT and YENEEA. The CDR3 spans 16 residues. The CDR3: CASSSRGLAGAQPQYF. The DNA of the CDR3 is TGTGCCAGCAGCTCGCGTGGACTAGCGGGAGCCCAGCCGCAGTACTTC.

V usage is TRBV7-2 and J usage is TRBJ2-1, with D uncertain. The ends were cut back, 6 bases at V and 10 bases at J, with 19 bases in the middle. CDR1 is SGHTA, CDR2 FQGNSA, per germline. The CDR3 is made up of 14 amino acids. This CDR3 is CASRVTAGEREQFF. The CDR3 nucleotides are TGTGCCAGCAGGGTAACCGCCGGCGAGCGAGAGCAGTTCTTC.

The V call is TRBV5-1, the J call TRBJ2-3, with 7 bases that match TRBD1. The length of the CDR3 is 15 residues. CDR1 SGHRS and CDR2 YFSETQ come from the germline V gene. V was pared by 2 bases and J by 0 bases, with 3 bases of the junction left unmatched. The CDR3 sequence is CASSLSGQSTDTQYF. For the CDR3, the DNA is TGCGCCAGCAGCTTATCGGGACAGAGCACAGATACGCAGTATTTT.

The V and J genes are TRBV2 and TRBJ2-1; D may be TRBD1 (6 bases). Trimming took off 8 bases at V and 4 bases at J, with 6 bases between the two ends. This CDR3 comprises 11 residues. Germline CDR1 reads SNHLY; CDR2 reads FYNNEI. The CDR3 protein is CASQGYNEQFF. CDR3 bases: TGTGCCAGCCAGGGGTACAATGAGCAGTTCTTC.

The V and J genes are TRBV7-6 and TRBJ1-3; 11 bases fit TRBD1. This CDR3 has 16 residues. V was pared by 4 bases and J by 4 bases, with 6 bases of the junction left unmatched. CDR1 and CDR2 (germline): SGHVS, FNYEAQ. CDR3 sequence: CASSSGTGGSGNTIYF. The DNA of the CDR3 is TGTGCCAGCAGCTCCGGGACAGGGGGAAGCGGAAACACCATATATTTT.

V is TRBV7-6 and J is TRBJ2-1, with D perhaps matching TRBD2 (5 bases). The germline gives CDR1 SGHVS, CDR2 FNYEAQ. This CDR3 comprises 13 residues. V was trimmed by 4 bases and J by 7 bases, leaving 11 bases between them. The CDR3 DNA reads as TGTGCCAGCAGCTCCTCAGCGGTAAATGAGCAGTTCTTC. It codes for CASSSSAVNEQFF.

The J gene is TRBJ2-1, the V gene TRBV9; unclear D gene. This CDR3 spans 14 amino acids. Germline CDR1 reads SGDLS; CDR2 reads YYNGEE. The V end lost 3 bases, the J end lost 3 bases, and 10 bases lay between the germline ends. CDR3 DNA: TGTGCCAGCAGCGCCCTGACCGACTACAATGAGCAGTTCTTC. Translation gives CASSALTDYNEQFF.

The V call is TRBV5-1, the J call TRBJ1-3; TRBD1 aligns across 7 bases. The CDR3 is made up of 15 amino acids. CDR1 is SGHRS, CDR2 YFSETQ, per germline. V dropped 4 bases and J dropped 0; count of bases not matched to a gene: 4. CDR3 bases: TGCGCCAGCAGCCGGGGACAGCTCTCTGGAAACACCATATATTTT. It encodes CASSRGQLSGNTIYF. The full variable domain, completed using reference TRBV5-1 and TRBJ1-3, is KAGVTQTPRYLIKTRGQQVTLSCSPISGHRSVSWYQQTPGQGLQFLFEYFSETQRNKGNFPGRFSGRQFSNSRSEMNVSTLELGDSALYLCASSRGQLSGNTIYFGEGSWLTVV.

The V call is TRBV28, the J call TRBJ1-1; perhaps TRBD1 as D (5 bases). The CDR3 runs 9 residues. Germline assignment: CDR1 MDHEN and CDR2 SYDVKM. The DNA of the CDR3 is TGTGTCGCAGGCGGGGGAGCTTTCTTT. This sequence encodes CVAGGGAFF.

This chain links TRBV19 with TRBJ2-1; 10 nucleotides agree with TRBD2. J was trimmed by 6 bases and V by 1 base; bases with no gene match: 9. In germline, CDR1 is LNHDA, CDR2 SQIVND (reference sequence). The CDR3 sequence is 17 residues long. The CDR3, as DNA: TGTGCCAGTAGTATAGTTCTAGCGGGAGAAATCTTCAATGAGCAGTTCTTC. Its protein product is CASSIVLAGEIFNEQFF.

Points on this clone: The same CDR3 also results from other DNA sequences found in this sample. This chain links TRBV20-1 with TRBJ2-1; D is undetermined. This CDR3 spans 9 amino acids. The germline V and J ends were trimmed by 6 bases and 10 bases, with 7 bases remaining between them. Germline V gene data show CDR1 as DFQATT and CDR2 as SNEGSKA (reference sequence). The CDR3 DNA reads TGCAGTGCCTCTGGGGAGCAGTTCTTC. Protein sequence: CSASGEQFF.

This sequence joins TRBV5-6 and TRBJ1-1; D perhaps matches TRBD1 (6 bases). Germline lookup yields CDR1 SGHDT and CDR2 YYEEEE. V was shortened by 2 bases and J by 3 bases, with 14 bases between the two germline ends. The CDR3 covers 15 residues. DNA for the CDR3: TGTGCCAGCAGCTTTTACAGGGAGTGGGACACTGAAGCTTTCTTT. It encodes CASSFYREWDTEAFF.

The chain joins TRBV7-2 to TRBJ1-4; D remains ambiguous. The CDR3 runs 15 residues. The germline V gene encodes CDR1 SGHTA and CDR2 FQGNSA. Trimming took 1 base from V and 4 from J, leaving 10 bases between them. CDR3 nucleotide sequence: TGTGCCAGCAGCTTAGATGGAAGATATAATGAAAAACTGTTTTTT. This translates into CASSLDGRYNEKLFF.

The chain has TRBV20-1 and TRBJ2-1, with 7 bases that match TRBD2. Unmatched junction bases numbered 11, after V lost 6 bases and J lost 15 bases. The CDR3 runs to 11 residues. Germline V gives CDR1 DFQATT, CDR2 SNEGSKA (reference sequence). The CDR3 DNA follows: TGCAGTGCACCACTAGCGACGAAGCGGTTCTTC. The encoded protein is CSAPLATKRFF.

With regard to this clone: Other DNA sequences in the sample encode the same CDR3. V and J are TRBV15 and TRBJ2-7; no definite D call. The germline V and J ends were trimmed by 0 bases and 3 bases, with 3 bases remaining between them. The CDR3 is made up of 12 amino acids. The V gene's germline CDR1 is LNHNV and CDR2 YYDKDF (reference sequence). The CDR3 DNA sequence: TGTGCCACCAGCAGAGATTTCTACGAGCAGTACTTC. This translates into CATSRDFYEQYF.

CDR3 DNA sequence: TGTGCCAGCAGCCCCCAGGGCGGGGACACCTACAATGAGCAGTTCTTC. Protein product: CASSPQGGDTYNEQFF. The rearrangement joins TRBV7-8 to TRBJ2-1; D possibly uses TRBD1 or TRBD2 (6 bases each). V was trimmed by 5 bases and J by 2 bases, leaving 16 bases between them. CDR1 is SGHVS and CDR2 is FQNEAQ in the germline V gene. The CDR3 consists of 16 residues.

Concerning this clone itself: This same CDR3 is encoded by further DNA sequences in the sample. The V and J genes are TRBV5-4 and TRBJ2-7, with 12 bases aligning to TRBD2. This CDR3 has 15 amino acids. The V gene's germline CDR1 is SGHNT and CDR2 YYREEE (reference sequence). V lost 3 bases and J lost 2; bases outside the gene matches: 3. CDR3 loop: CASSSRTSGTYEQYF. In DNA form, the CDR3 reads TGTGCCAGCAGCTCCCGGACTAGCGGGACCTACGAGCAGTACTTC.